Listed here is a single T cell receptor beta chain. Its antigen remains unidentified. This CDR3 spans 14 amino acids. J gave up 4 bases and V 6 bases, and 9 bases lay outside the gene matches. Amplification targeted TCR beta CDR3 regions from RNA transcripts. With the HTBI primer set, the TCR CDR3 went through a first round of RT-PCR. TCRdb re-analysed the multiplex PCR reads in MiXCR, keeping a single row per CDR3 protein. The sample lists 450,000 to 700,000 distinct CDR3 sequences; 46% were seen once. This sample was included in a study of T cells in Graves' hyperthyroidism and ophthalmopathy. Study observations and caveats: Blood also contained most expanded thyroid clonotypes above 0.001. In validation, the model predicted ophthalmopathy. These predictions came a median about 6.8 months before onset.

Lactation, pregnancy, other autoimmune disease or uncontrolled infection led to exclusion of patients. The rearrangement uses TRBV12-3 or TRBV12-4 and TRBJ2-7, with TRBD2 matching 7 bases. Sequencing was performed on peripheral blood or thyroid tissue (not recorded which). The sequence was collected from an adult woman with Graves' disease, either hyperthyroidism or ophthalmopathy (not recorded which). CDR3 nucleotides: TGTGCCAGCAGAGTGGGGGGGATCTTGTACGAGCAGTACTTC. Amino acid sequence: CASRVGGILYEQYF.